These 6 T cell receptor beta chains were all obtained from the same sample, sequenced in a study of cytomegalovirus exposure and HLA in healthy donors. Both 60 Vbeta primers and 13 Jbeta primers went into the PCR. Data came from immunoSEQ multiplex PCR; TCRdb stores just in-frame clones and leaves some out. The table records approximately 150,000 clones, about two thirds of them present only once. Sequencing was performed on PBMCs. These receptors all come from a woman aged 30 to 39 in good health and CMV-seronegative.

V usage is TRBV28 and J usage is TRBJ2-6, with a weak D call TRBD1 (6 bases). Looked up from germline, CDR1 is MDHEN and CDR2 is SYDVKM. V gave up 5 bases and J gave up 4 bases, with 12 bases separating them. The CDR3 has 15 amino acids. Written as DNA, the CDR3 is TGTGCCAGCAGTATTACAGGGAACGGGGCCAACGTCCTGACTTTC. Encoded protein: CASSITGNGANVLTF.

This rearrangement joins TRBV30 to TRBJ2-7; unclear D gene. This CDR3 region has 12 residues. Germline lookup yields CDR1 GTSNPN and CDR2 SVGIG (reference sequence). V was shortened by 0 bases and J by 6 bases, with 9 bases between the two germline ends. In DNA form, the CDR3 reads TGTGCCTGGAGTGTAATCCTCCGCGAGCAGTACTTC. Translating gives CAWSVILREQYF.

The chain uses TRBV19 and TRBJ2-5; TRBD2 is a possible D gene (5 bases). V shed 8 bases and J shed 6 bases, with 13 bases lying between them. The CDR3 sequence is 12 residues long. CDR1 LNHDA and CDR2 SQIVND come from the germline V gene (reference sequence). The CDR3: CASGLVGKTQYF. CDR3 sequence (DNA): TGTGCCAGTGGGCTAGTCGGGAAGACCCAGTACTTC.

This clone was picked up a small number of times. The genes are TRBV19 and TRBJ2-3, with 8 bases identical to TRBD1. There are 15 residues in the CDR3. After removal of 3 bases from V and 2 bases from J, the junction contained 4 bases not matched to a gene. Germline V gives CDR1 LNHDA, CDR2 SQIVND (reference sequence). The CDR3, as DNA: TGTGCCAGTAGTATCCAGGACAGGGTCACAGATACGCAGTATTTT. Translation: CASSIQDRVTDTQYF.

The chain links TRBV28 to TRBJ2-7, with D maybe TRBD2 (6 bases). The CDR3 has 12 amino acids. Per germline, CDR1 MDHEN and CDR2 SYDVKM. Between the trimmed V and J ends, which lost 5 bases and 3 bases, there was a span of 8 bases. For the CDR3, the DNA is TGTGCCAGCAGTGGGGGGAGCTACGAGCAGTACTTC. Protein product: CASSGGSYEQYF.

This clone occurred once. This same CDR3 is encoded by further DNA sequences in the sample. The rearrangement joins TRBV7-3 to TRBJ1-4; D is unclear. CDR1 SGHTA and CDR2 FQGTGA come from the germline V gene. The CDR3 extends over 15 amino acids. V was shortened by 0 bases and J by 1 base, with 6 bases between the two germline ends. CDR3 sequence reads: CASSLTGGTNEKLFF. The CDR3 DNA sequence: TGTGCCAGCAGCTTAACAGGCGGAACTAATGAAAAACTGTTTTTT.